This T cell receptor beta chain comes out of a study of blood T cell repertoires in COVID-19. TCRdb's copy holds only in-frame clones and misses some; the assay was immunoSEQ multiplex PCR. The table lists roughly 170,000 clones, around 82% of them singletons. From germline, CDR1 is SGHDN and CDR2 FVKESK. There are 17 residues in the CDR3. Unmatched junction bases numbered 7, after V lost 1 base and J lost 0 bases. The TCR sequence derives from a woman aged 45-60 years in a cohort exposed to, infected with or recovered from COVID-19 (not recorded which). Sequencing was performed on PBMCs or T cells enriched from blood (not recorded which). This chain connects TRBV14 to TRBJ2-7; 9 bases are shared with TRBD1. The CDR3 spells CASSQGGQGRSSYEQYF. DNA of the CDR3: TGTGCCAGCAGCCAAGGGGGACAGGGAAGGAGCTCCTACGAGCAGTACTTC.